This TCR beta chain is from a study of OX40 agonist ivuxolimab in advanced cancers. Whole-study findings and limits: CD8+ T cells showed, on average, more clonal expansion than CD4+ cells.

Per germline, CDR1 SGHVS and CDR2 FQNEAQ. This CDR3 comprises 14 residues. Trimming removed 3 bases from V and 6 bases from J, with 12 bases in between. In the case of this clone: The target antigen is unknown.

This table comes from immunoSEQ multiplex PCR, and its TCRdb copy is limited to in-frame clones, with some not included. The sample includes some 79,000 clones, approximately 88% seen only once; the top ten take 4.1%. The chain is built from TRBV7-8 and TRBJ1-5; D unresolved. The source is an adult with an advanced solid tumor such as melanoma, head and neck, liver or kidney cancer. The sample was CD4+ or CD8+ T cells sorted from blood, taken in a trial of the OX40 agonist ivuxolimab. CDR3 nucleotides: TGTGCCAGCAGCTTGGACCTAGGGAGTCAGCCCCAGCATTTT. Translating it yields CASSLDLGSQPQHF.